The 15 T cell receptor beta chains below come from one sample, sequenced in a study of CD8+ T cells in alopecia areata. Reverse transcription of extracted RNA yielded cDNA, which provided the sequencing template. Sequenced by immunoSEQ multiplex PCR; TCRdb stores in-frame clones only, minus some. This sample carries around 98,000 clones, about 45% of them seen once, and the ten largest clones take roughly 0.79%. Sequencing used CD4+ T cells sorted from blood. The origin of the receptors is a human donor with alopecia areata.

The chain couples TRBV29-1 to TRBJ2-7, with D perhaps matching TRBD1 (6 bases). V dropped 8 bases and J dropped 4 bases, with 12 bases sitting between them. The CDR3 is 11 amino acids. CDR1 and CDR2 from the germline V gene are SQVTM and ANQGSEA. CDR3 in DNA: TGCAGCACCCGACAGGAGTACGAGCAGTACTTC. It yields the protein CSTRQEYEQYF.

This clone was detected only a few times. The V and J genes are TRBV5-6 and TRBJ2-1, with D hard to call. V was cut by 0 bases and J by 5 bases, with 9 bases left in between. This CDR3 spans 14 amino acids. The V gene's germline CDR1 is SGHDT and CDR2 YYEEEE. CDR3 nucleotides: TGTGCCAGCAGCTTGGTGCAGAGCAACAATGAGCAGTTCTTC. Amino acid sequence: CASSLVQSNNEQFF.

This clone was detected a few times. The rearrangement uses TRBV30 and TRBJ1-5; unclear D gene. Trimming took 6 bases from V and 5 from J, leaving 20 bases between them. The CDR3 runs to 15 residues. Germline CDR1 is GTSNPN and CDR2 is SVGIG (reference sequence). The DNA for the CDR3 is TGTGCCTGTCCCCCTGGGCAGCCTACTCATCAGCCCCAGCATTTT. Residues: CACPPGQPTHQPQHF.

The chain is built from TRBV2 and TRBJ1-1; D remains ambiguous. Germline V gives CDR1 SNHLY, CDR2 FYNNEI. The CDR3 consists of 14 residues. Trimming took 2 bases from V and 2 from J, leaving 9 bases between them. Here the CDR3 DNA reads TGTGCCAGCAGTGAATATGGCGGTAACACTGAAGCTTTCTTT. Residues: CASSEYGGNTEAFF.

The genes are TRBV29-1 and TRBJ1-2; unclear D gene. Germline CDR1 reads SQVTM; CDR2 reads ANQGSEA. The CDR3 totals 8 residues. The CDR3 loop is CSQDGYTF. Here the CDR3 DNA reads TGCAGTCAAGATGGCTACACCTTC.

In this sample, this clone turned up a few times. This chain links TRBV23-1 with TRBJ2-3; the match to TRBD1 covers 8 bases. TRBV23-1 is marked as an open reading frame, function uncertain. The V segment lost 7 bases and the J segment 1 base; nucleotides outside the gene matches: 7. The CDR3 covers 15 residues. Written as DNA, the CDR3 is TGCGCCAGCATCACCGGGACAGGTTGCACAGATACGCAGTATTTT. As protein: CASITGTGCTDTQYF.

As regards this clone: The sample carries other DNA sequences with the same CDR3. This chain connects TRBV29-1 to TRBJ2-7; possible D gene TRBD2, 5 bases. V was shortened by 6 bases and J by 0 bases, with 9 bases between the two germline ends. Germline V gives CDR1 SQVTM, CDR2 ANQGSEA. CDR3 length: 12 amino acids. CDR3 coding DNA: TGCAGCGTCGACGGGAACTCCTACGAGCAGTACTTC. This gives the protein CSVDGNSYEQYF.

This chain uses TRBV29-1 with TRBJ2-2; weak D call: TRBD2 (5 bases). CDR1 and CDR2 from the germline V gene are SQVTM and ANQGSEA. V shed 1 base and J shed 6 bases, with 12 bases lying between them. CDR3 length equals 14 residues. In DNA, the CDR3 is TGCAGCGTTGAAGCCGGGAAGGGTGCCGGGGAGCTGTTTTTT. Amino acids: CSVEAGKGAGELFF.

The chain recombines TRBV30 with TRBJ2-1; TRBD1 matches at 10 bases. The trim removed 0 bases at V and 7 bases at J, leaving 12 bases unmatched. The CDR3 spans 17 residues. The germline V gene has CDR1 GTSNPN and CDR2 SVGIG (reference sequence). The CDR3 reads CAWSVSRRGQGGNEQFF. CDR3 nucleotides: TGTGCCTGGAGTGTATCTAGGAGAGGACAGGGGGGAAATGAGCAGTTCTTC.

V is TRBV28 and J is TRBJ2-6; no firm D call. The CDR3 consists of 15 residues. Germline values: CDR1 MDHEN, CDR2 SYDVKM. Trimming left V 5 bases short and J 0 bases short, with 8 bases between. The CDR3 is CASSIGHSGANVLTF. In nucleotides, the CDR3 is TGTGCCAGCAGTATCGGGCACTCTGGGGCCAACGTCCTGACTTTC.

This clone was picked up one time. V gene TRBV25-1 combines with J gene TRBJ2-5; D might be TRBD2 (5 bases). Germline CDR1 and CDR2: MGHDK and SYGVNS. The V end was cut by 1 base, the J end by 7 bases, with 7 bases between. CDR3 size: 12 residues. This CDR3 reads CASSEFEGTQYF. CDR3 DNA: TGTGCCAGCAGTGAATTCGAGGGGACCCAGTACTTC. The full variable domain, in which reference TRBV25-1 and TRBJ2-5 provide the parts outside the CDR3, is EADIYQTPRYLVIGTGKKITLECSQTMGHDKMYWYQQDPGMELHLIHYSYGVNSTEKGDLSSESTVSRIRTEHFPLTLESARPSHTSQYLCASSEFEGTQYFGPGTRLLVL.

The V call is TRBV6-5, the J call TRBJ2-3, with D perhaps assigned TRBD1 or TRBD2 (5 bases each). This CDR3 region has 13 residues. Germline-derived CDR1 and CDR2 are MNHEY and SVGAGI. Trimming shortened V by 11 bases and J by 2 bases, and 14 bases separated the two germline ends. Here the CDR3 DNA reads TGTGCCGCGAGGGGACGGGCCACAGATACGCAGTATTTT. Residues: CAARGRATDTQYF.

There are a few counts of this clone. In nucleotides, the CDR3 is TGTGCCAGCAGTGAAGCGGGAACAGGGGGCACCGGGGAGCTGTTTTTT. Amino acids: CASSEAGTGGTGELFF. This chain joins TRBV2 and TRBJ2-2; 8 nucleotides match TRBD1. Germline V gene data show CDR1 as SNHLY and CDR2 as FYNNEI. V was clipped by 0 bases and J by 4 bases; unmatched bases: 4. The CDR3 consists of 16 residues.

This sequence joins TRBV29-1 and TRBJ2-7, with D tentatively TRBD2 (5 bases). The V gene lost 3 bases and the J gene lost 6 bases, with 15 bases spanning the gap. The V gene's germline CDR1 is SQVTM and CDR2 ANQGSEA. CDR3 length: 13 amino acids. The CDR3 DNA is TGCAGCGTTGATTCTAGCTCGACTTCCGAGCAGTACTTC. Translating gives CSVDSSSTSEQYF.

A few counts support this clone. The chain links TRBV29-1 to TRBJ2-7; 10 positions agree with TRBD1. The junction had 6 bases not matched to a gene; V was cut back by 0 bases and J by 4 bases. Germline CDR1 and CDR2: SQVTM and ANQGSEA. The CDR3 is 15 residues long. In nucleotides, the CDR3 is TGCAGCGTTGAAGACGGGACAGGGGACCGGTACGAGCAGTACTTC. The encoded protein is CSVEDGTGDRYEQYF.